This record looks at one T cell receptor (beta chain) sequence and its context. Unmatched junction bases numbered 6, after V lost 3 bases and J lost 0 bases. Germline V gene data show CDR1 as SGHTS and CDR2 as YDEGEE. There are 17 residues in the CDR3. Authors' analysis steps: Estimated nucleated cell counts came from reference gene primer amplification. Sequenced by immunoSEQ multiplex PCR; TCRdb stores in-frame clones only, minus some. That table is the source of V, J and clone size, and D and trimming were worked out from the DNA. The sample lists some 250,000 clones, roughly nine tenths seen once, with approximately 1.3% in the top ten. Assignment of participants to cohorts was predicated upon participant-reported clinical history. These data originate in a study of blood T cell repertoires in COVID-19. Study overall: The United States, Italy and Spain were the sources of the acute and convalescent COVID-19 samples. T cells, B-cell-depleted T cells, or PBMCs provided the cDNA or gDNA that served as material.

This receptor was identified in a human donor in a cohort exposed to, infected with or recovered from COVID-19 (not recorded which). The donor label of this sample is uncertain. V gene TRBV5-8 combines with J gene TRBJ1-4; the match to TRBD1 covers 9 bases. The material sequenced was PBMCs or T cells enriched from blood (not recorded which). In DNA, the CDR3 is TGTGCCAGCAGCTCCTACAGGGGGCAGGCAACTAATGAAAAACTGTTTTTT. This codes for CASSSYRGQATNEKLFF.